This T cell receptor (beta chain) was obtained from a study of blood T cell repertoires in COVID-19. The study assigned cohorts using participant-reported clinical history. The CDR3 is 17 residues long. Clones were read by immunoSEQ multiplex PCR, and TCRdb kept only the in-frame ones, dropping some. In the table there are about 210,000 clones, about 82% of which are singletons. Sample: PBMCs or T cells enriched from blood (not recorded which). This clonotype was obtained from a man aged 35 to 55 with acute COVID-19. This sequence joins TRBV12-1 and TRBJ1-6; TRBD1, the D gene given by the table, was not confirmed from the DNA. TRBV12-1 counts as a pseudogene. The CDR3, as DNA: TGTGCCAGCAGCTCCTCGGGACAGAGCTCCTATAATTCACCCCTCCACTTT. As protein: CASSSSGQSSYNSPLHF.